This TCR beta chain came from a study of liver allograft versus peripheral blood T cells. Study-level information: Transplanted livers held T cell receptor repertoires, and these were compared with repertoires in recipients' peripheral blood.

A single record per CDR3 protein comes from TCRdb applying MiXCR to the reads. The sample lists some 12,000 distinct CDR3 sequences; 20% to 25% were seen once. This clonotype was counted only a few times. V gave up 0 bases and J gave up 5 bases; unmatched junction bases: 7. The V gene's germline CDR1 is SGHAT and CDR2 FQNNGV. The CDR3 is made up of 16 amino acids. The chain has TRBV11-2 and TRBJ2-3; TRBD2 agrees at 8 bases. This receptor was obtained from a human patient who had a liver transplant. Some T cells may trace back to the graft donor. Here the CDR3 DNA reads TGTGCCAGCAGCTTAGAGGATAGCGGGGTAGAAGATACGCAGTATTTT. Its translation is CASSLEDSGVEDTQYF. The full variable domain, in which reference TRBV11-2 and TRBJ2-3 provide the parts outside the CDR3, is EAGVAQSPRYKIIEKRQSVAFWCNPISGHATLYWYQQILGQGPKLLIQFQNNGVVDDSQLPKDRFSAERLKGVDSTLKIQPAKLEDSAVYLCASSLEDSGVEDTQYFGPGTRLTVL.